A selection of T cell receptor beta chains follows, all from one sample in a study of T cell responses to AZD1222 COVID-19 vaccine. The repertoire was sequenced with immunoSEQ multiplex PCR; TCRdb's copy has only in-frame clones and lacks some. The sample holds roughly 130,000 clones, approximately 90% seen once. Sequencing used peripheral blood, obtained on day 0 of AZD1222 vaccination. The receptors derive from an adult in good health. Each CDR3 is given with its conserved first and last residue.

V gene	J gene	CDR3 protein
TRBV2	TRBJ1-1	CASTTEGGANTEAFF
TRBV21-1	TRBJ1-1	CASSKEPGTTEAFF
TRBV10-3	TRBJ2-2	CAISRTSGGLLTGELFF
TRBV27	TRBJ1-3	CASSPGQGIPYSGNTIYF
TRBV10-3	TRBJ1-6	CAIKKTGTGNSPLHF
TRBV7-2	TRBJ2-1	CASSLGSRNEQFF
TRBV25-1	TRBJ2-7	CASSAQGGAAEQYF
TRBV9	TRBJ1-5	CASSGTGGNQPQHF
TRBV4-2	TRBJ2-1	CASSQEARGTSRSYNEQFF
TRBV7-9	TRBJ2-7	CASSRTGEQYF
TRBV3-1/TRBV3-2	TRBJ1-3	CASRSRGSSGNTIYF
TRBV27	TRBJ2-2	CASSLISGVPGELFF
TRBV29-1	TRBJ1-2	CSVEPQGDYGYTF
TRBV19	TRBJ2-5	CASSIYPSRETQYF
TRBV2	TRBJ2-7	CASSAGLEVWYEQYF
TRBV19	TRBJ1-2	CASSPTGPRYGYTF
TRBV27	TRBJ1-6	CASSLFYNSPLHF
TRBV7-3	TRBJ1-1	CASSRQGANTEAFF
TRBV5-1	TRBJ2-6	CASSLGVSGANVLTF
TRBV6-5	TRBJ2-7	CASRPTTASGAEQYF
TRBV2	TRBJ2-3	CASSEMATGTDTQYF
TRBV7-3	TRBJ1-1	CASSWDRYTEAFF
TRBV19	TRBJ2-4	CASSIVVTSNPKNIQYF
TRBV3-1/TRBV3-2	TRBJ2-1	CASSQGLSRGNEQFF
TRBV5-1	TRBJ2-6	CASSAGTAGANVLTF
TRBV18	TRBJ2-5	CASSPASGGGETQYF
TRBV2	TRBJ1-4	CASSAVDEKLFF
TRBV5-8	TRBJ2-1	CASSPGQGNNEQFF
TRBV28	TRBJ1-2	CASSFQGRYYGYTF
TRBV11-3	TRBJ1-1	CASSQHRGSTEAFF
TRBV29-1	TRBJ2-1	CSVEGGTSGAFNEQFF
TRBV3-1/TRBV3-2	TRBJ1-5	CASSQGGEGQPQHF
TRBV27	TRBJ1-6	CASSLWTGYSSYNSPLHF
TRBV19	TRBJ1-4	CASNNGNEKLFF
TRBV6-5	TRBJ2-5	CASSHPVLETQYF
TRBV5-1	TRBJ1-4	CASSLTGDATNEKLFF
TRBV7-3	TRBJ2-1	CASSSTSGGINEQFF
TRBV7-6	TRBJ1-4	CASSPYPVFGEKLFF
TRBV15	TRBJ1-5	CATSAPGTGLYSNQPQHF
TRBV7-2	TRBJ1-5	CASSLVSGGYQPQHF
TRBV6-6	TRBJ1-5	CASSPPQGMESQPQHF
TRBV6-4	TRBJ2-7	CASSDLPGRGPLEQYF
TRBV7-9	TRBJ2-1	CASSLRTSGGENEQFF
TRBV3-1/TRBV3-2	TRBJ1-5	CASSQTGQSGQPQHF
TRBV6-1	TRBJ1-1	CASSEAMWATEAFF
TRBV27	TRBJ2-3	CASSPQITLSTDTQYF
TRBV19	TRBJ2-6	CASSTRGLYFSGANVLTF
TRBV10-3	TRBJ2-7	CAISVQVGTSWGEQYF
TRBV9	TRBJ2-1	CASSVGLAGSNEQFF